The 6 T cell receptor beta chains below come from one sample, sequenced in a study of shared clonotypes between healthy human individuals. Sequencing used immunoSEQ multiplex PCR; TCRdb keeps in-frame clones, though not all of them. The data contain about 2.4 million clones, around nine tenths of them singletons. Material for sequencing was naive CD4+ T cells sorted from blood. Sample subset: CD45RA+ positively selected. The receptors were gathered from a man aged 18 to 30 in good health.

The chain combines TRBV5-1 with TRBJ1-2; 8 nucleotides align to TRBD1. The CDR3 has 15 amino acids. With 1 base clipped from V and 0 bases from J, the junction kept 2 bases outside the gene matches. The V gene's germline CDR1 is SGHRS and CDR2 YFSETQ. The CDR3 region has the DNA TGCGCCAGCAGCTTGTGGGACAGGTCTAACTATGGCTACACCTTC. Amino acid sequence: CASSLWDRSNYGYTF. The full variable domain, completed using reference TRBV5-1 and TRBJ1-2, is KAGVTQTPRYLIKTRGQQVTLSCSPISGHRSVSWYQQTPGQGLQFLFEYFSETQRNKGNFPGRFSGRQFSNSRSEMNVSTLELGDSALYLCASSLWDRSNYGYTFGSGTRLTVV.

The chain uses TRBV19 and TRBJ2-2; 7 nucleotides match TRBD1. This CDR3 region has 14 residues. The V gene end was trimmed by 6 bases and the J gene end by 4 bases; junction bases not matched to a gene: 5. Germline CDR1 and CDR2: LNHDA and SQIVND (reference sequence). In DNA, the CDR3 is TGTGCCAGTAGCACAGGGGCGGTCACCGGGGAGCTGTTTTTT. As protein: CASSTGAVTGELFF.

A note on this clone: The sample contains more than one DNA sequence encoding this CDR3. The chain employs TRBV7-9 and TRBJ2-1; tentatively, D is TRBD2 (6 bases). Germline CDR1 reads SEHNR; CDR2 reads FQNEAQ (reference sequence). Trimming removed 0 bases from V and 2 bases from J, with 8 bases in between. The CDR3 has 15 amino acids. The CDR3 bases are TGTGCCAGCAGCTTAGCTAGCGGAGCCTACAATGAGCAGTTCTTC. It translates to CASSLASGAYNEQFF.

The chain combines TRBV19 with TRBJ1-5; 7 bases line up with TRBD1. This CDR3 comprises 15 residues. V was pared by 1 base and J by 4 bases, with 4 bases of the junction left unmatched. The germline V gene encodes CDR1 LNHDA and CDR2 SQIVND (reference sequence). The DNA of the CDR3 is TGTGCCAGTAGTATAGTTGGGACAGAAAATCAGCCCCAGCATTTT. It is translated as CASSIVGTENQPQHF.

CDR3 protein: CASSLLSPGGYEQYF. CDR3 nucleotides: TGTGCCAGCAGCTTGCTTAGTCCGGGAGGCTACGAGCAGTACTTC. V gene TRBV5-6 combines with J gene TRBJ2-7; 7 nucleotides align to TRBD2. V was clipped by 1 base and J by 3 bases; unmatched bases: 7. Germline CDR1 and CDR2: SGHDT and YYEEEE. The CDR3 is made up of 15 amino acids.

V gene TRBV14 combines with J gene TRBJ2-1; no reliable D call. V shed 2 bases and J shed 5 bases, with 19 bases lying between them. The CDR3 runs to 17 residues. The germline V gene has CDR1 SGHDN and CDR2 FVKESK. The CDR3 DNA follows: TGTGCCAGCAGCCAAAACCCGACATTTAGGAACGACAATGAGCAGTTCTTC. It encodes CASSQNPTFRNDNEQFF.